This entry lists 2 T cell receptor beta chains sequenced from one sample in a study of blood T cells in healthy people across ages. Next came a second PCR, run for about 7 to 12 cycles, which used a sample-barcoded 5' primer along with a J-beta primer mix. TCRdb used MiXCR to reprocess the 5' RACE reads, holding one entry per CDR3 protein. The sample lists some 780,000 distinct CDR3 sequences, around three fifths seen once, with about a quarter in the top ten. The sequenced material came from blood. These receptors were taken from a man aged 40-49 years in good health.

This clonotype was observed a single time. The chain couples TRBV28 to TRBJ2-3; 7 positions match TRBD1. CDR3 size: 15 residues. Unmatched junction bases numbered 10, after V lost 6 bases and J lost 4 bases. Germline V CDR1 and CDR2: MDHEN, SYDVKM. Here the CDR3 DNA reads TGTGCCAGCAGAGAAAGACAGGGCGTATCAGATACGCAGTATTTT. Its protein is CASRERQGVSDTQYF. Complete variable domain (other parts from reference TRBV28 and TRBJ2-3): DVKVTQSSRYLVKRTGEKVFLECVQDMDHENMFWYRQDPGLGLRLIYFSYDVKMKEKGDIPEGYSVSREKKERFSLILESASTNQTSMYLCASRERQGVSDTQYFGPGTRLTVL.

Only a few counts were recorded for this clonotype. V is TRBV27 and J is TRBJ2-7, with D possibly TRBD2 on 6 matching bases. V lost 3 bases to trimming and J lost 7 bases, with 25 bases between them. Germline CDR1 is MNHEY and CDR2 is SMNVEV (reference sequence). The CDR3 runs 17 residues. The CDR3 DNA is TGTGCCAGCAGTTTTCGGGGGATCTCGGATAATGGCAATGAGCAGTACTTC. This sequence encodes CASSFRGISDNGNEQYF.